The source of this T cell receptor beta chain is a study of OX40 agonist ivuxolimab in advanced cancers. Study-level points and caveats: Low clonal expansion, among the lowest seen, marked partial responders at 0.1-3.0 mg/kg. Clonal expansion from baseline to week 6 occurred in both CD4+ and CD8+ T cells.

Libraries were prepared by immunoSEQ multiplex PCR; TCRdb keeps only in-frame clonotypes and omits some of them. The table lists tens of thousands of clones, about 90% of them singletons. The V and J ends lost 3 bases and 5 bases respectively, with 13 bases between them. The CDR3 contains 14 residues. The germline V gene has CDR1 MGHDK and CDR2 SYGVNS. This clone has only one observation. The target antigen is unknown. The sequence was collected from an adult with an advanced solid tumor such as melanoma, head and neck, liver or kidney cancer. This specimen was CD4+ or CD8+ T cells sorted from blood, taken in a trial of the OX40 agonist ivuxolimab. The chain employs TRBV25-1 and TRBJ1-1; D is unclear. CDR3 amino acids: CASSDSDVRTEAFF. CDR3 bases: TGTGCCAGCAGTGACTCCGACGTGAGAACTGAAGCTTTCTTT.